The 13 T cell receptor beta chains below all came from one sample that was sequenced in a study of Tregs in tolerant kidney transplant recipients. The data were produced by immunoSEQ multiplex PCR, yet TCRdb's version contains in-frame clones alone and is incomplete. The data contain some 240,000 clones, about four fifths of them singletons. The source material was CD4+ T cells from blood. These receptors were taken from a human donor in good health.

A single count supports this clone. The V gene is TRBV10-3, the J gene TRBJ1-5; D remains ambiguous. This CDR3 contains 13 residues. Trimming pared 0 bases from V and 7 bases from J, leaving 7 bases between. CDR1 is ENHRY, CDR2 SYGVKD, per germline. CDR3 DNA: TGTGCCATCAGTGAGTCGATGATACAGCCCCAGCATTTT. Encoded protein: CAISESMIQPQHF.

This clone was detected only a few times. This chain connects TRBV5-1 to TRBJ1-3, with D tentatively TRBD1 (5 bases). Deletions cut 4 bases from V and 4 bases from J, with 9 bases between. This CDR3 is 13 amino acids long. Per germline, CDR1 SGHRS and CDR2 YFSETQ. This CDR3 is CASSPGGGNTIYF. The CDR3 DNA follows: TGCGCCAGCAGCCCCGGGGGGGGAAACACCATATATTTT.

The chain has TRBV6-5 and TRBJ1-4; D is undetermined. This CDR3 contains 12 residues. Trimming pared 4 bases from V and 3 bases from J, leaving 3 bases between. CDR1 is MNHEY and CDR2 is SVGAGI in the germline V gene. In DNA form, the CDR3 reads TGTGCCAGCAGTTCAGCTAATGAAAAACTGTTTTTT. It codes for CASSSANEKLFF.

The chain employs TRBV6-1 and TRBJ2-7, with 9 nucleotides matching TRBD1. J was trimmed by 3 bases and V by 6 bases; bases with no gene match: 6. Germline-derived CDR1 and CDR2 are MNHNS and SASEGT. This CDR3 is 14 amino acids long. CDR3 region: CASRTGTGNYEQYF. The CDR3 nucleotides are TGTGCCAGCAGAACTGGGACAGGGAACTACGAGCAGTACTTC.

The CDR3 loop is CASSFLAGDYEQYF. In nucleotides, the CDR3 is TGTGCCAGCAGCTTCCTAGCGGGAGACTACGAGCAGTACTTC. The genes are TRBV5-4 and TRBJ2-7; 10 bases agree with TRBD2. The ends lost 2 bases at V and 3 bases at J; junction bases unmatched: 2. The germline V gene encodes CDR1 SGHNT and CDR2 YYREEE (reference sequence). The CDR3 consists of 14 residues.

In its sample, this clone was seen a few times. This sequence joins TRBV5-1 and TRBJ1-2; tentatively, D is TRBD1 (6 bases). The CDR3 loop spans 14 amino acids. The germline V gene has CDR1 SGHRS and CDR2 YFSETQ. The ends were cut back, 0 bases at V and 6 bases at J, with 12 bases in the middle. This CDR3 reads CASSLGTAENGYTF. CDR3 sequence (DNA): TGCGCCAGCAGCTTGGGGACAGCGGAGAATGGCTACACCTTC.

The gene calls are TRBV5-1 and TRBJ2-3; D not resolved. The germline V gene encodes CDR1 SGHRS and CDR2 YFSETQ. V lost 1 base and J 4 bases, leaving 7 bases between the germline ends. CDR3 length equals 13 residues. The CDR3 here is CASSLQRADTQYF. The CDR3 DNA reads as TGCGCCAGCAGCTTGCAGCGTGCAGATACGCAGTATTTT.

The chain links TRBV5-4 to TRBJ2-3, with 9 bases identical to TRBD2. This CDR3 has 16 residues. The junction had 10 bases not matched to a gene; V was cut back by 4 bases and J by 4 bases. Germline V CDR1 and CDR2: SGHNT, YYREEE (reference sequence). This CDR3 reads CASSPGVAGVADTQYF. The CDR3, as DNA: TGTGCCAGCAGCCCCGGGGTAGCGGGAGTGGCAGATACGCAGTATTTT.

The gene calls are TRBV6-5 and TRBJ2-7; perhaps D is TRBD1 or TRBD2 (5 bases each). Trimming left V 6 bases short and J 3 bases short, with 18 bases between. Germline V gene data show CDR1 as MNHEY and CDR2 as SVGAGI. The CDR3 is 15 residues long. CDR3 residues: CASRKGARENYEQYF. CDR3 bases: TGTGCCAGCAGAAAAGGGGCACGGGAAAACTACGAGCAGTACTTC.

CDR3: CASSVTALGNEKLFF. CDR3 in DNA: TGCGCCAGCAGCGTGACGGCCCTAGGTAATGAAAAACTGTTTTTT. The chain is built from TRBV4-1 and TRBJ1-4, with D unresolved. Germline CDR1 and CDR2: MGHRA and YSYEKL. This CDR3 comprises 15 residues. The V and J ends lost 5 bases and 4 bases respectively, with 14 bases between them.

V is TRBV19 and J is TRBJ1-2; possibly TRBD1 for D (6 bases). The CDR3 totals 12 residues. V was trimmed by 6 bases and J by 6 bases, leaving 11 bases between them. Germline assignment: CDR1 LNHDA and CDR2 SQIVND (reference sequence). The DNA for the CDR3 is TGTGCCAGTAGAACAGGGAGCGATGGCTACACCTTC. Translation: CASRTGSDGYTF.

The CDR3: CAWSNGLESYNEQFF. In nucleotides, the CDR3 is TGTGCCTGGAGTAATGGGCTAGAGTCCTACAATGAGCAGTTCTTC. The V call is TRBV30, the J call TRBJ2-1; D call uncertain. The CDR3 spans 15 residues. Germline V gives CDR1 GTSNPN, CDR2 SVGIG (reference sequence). Trimming cost V 2 bases and J 1 base, with 12 bases left between them.

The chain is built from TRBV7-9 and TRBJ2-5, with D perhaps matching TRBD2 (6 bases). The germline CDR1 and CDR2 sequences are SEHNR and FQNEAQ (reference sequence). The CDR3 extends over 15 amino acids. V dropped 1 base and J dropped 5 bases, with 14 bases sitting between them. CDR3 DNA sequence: TGTGCCAGCAGCTTAGAGGGACTCCCTCGGGAGACCCAGTACTTC. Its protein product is CASSLEGLPRETQYF.